These 8 T cell receptor beta chains came from one sample sequenced in a study of technical replicates of blood from a handful of donors. Data came from immunoSEQ multiplex PCR; TCRdb stores just in-frame clones and leaves some out. The profile shows some 94,000 clones, 85% to 95% of them singletons. Source material: T cells isolated from PBMCs. The receptors originated from a human donor in good health.

The sample holds one count of this clone. The chain links TRBV19 to TRBJ2-4; 7 nucleotides line up with TRBD1. V was pared by 6 bases and J by 0 bases, with 2 bases of the junction left unmatched. Germline assignment: CDR1 LNHDA and CDR2 SQIVND (reference sequence). The CDR3 is made up of 14 amino acids. CDR3 nucleotides: TGTGCCAGTAGAGACAGGGAAGCCAAAAACATTCAGTACTTC. It encodes CASRDREAKNIQYF. Full variable domain (outside the CDR3, taken from reference TRBV19 and TRBJ2-4): DGGITQSPKYLFRKEGQNVTLSCEQNLNHDAMYWYRQDPGQGLRLIYYSQIVNDFQKGDIAEGYSVSREKKESFPLTVTSAQKNPTAFYLCASRDREAKNIQYFGAGTRLSVL.

J is TRBJ2-1 and V is TRBV11-1; 8 bases align to TRBD2. This CDR3 has 16 amino acids. Per germline, CDR1 SGHAT and CDR2 FQDESV (reference sequence). J lost 2 bases, V lost 4 bases, and 7 bases had no gene match. The CDR3 DNA follows: TGTGCCAGCAGCTCATTTAAGCGGGAGACCTACAATGAGCAGTTCTTC. It is translated as CASSSFKRETYNEQFF.

The rearrangement links TRBV19 to TRBJ2-6; D may be TRBD2 (6 bases). The V gene lost 2 bases and the J gene lost 2 bases, with 7 bases spanning the gap. CDR1 and CDR2 from the germline V gene are LNHDA and SQIVND (reference sequence). There are 15 residues in the CDR3. The CDR3, as DNA: TGTGCCAGTAGTATACGGAGGGCTGGGGCCAACGTCCTGACTTTC. This gives the protein CASSIRRAGANVLTF.

The chain joins TRBV4-3 to TRBJ1-1; D uncertain. CDR1 LGHNA and CDR2 YSLEER come from the germline V gene. CDR3 length equals 16 residues. Trimming took 0 bases from V and 0 from J, leaving 11 bases between them. The DNA for the CDR3 is TGCGCCAGCAGCCAAGATTCGCGGCAAATGAACACTGAAGCTTTCTTT. This sequence encodes CASSQDSRQMNTEAFF.

The chain has TRBV7-9 and TRBJ1-5, with D maybe TRBD1 (6 bases). The germline gives CDR1 SEHNR, CDR2 FQNEAQ (reference sequence). V shed 5 bases and J shed 4 bases, with 12 bases lying between them. The CDR3 totals 14 residues. CDR3 nucleotides: TGTGCCAGCAGCCTCGGGGGGCCGAATCAGCCCCAGCATTTT. Protein: CASSLGGPNQPQHF.

The chain links TRBV27 to TRBJ2-1; 8 nucleotides line up with TRBD2. CDR3 size: 14 residues. The V and J ends lost 7 bases and 1 base, in that order; junction bases with no gene match: 3. Germline CDR1 is MNHEY and CDR2 is SMNVEV (reference sequence). The CDR3, as DNA: TGTGCCAGCACAACGGGAGGGTCCTACAATGAGCAGTTCTTC. This encodes CASTTGGSYNEQFF.

The chain carries TRBV2 and TRBJ1-2; perhaps TRBD1 as D (5 bases). Germline loops: CDR1 SNHLY, CDR2 FYNNEI. There are 15 residues in the CDR3. V was pared by 6 bases and J by 3 bases, with 17 bases between. For the CDR3, the DNA is TGTGCCAGCAGCCTGAAGGGGCTGGGCGACTATGGCTACACCTTC. Translating it yields CASSLKGLGDYGYTF.

The chain joins TRBV4-1 to TRBJ2-3; 8 bases fit TRBD2. Losses at the gene ends were 0 bases for V and 2 bases for J; bases not matched to a gene: 4. CDR1 is MGHRA and CDR2 is YSYEKL in the germline V gene. The CDR3 covers 16 residues. The CDR3 reads CASSQDRTSYTDTQYF. The CDR3 nucleotides read TGCGCCAGCAGCCAAGATAGGACTAGCTACACAGATACGCAGTATTTT.